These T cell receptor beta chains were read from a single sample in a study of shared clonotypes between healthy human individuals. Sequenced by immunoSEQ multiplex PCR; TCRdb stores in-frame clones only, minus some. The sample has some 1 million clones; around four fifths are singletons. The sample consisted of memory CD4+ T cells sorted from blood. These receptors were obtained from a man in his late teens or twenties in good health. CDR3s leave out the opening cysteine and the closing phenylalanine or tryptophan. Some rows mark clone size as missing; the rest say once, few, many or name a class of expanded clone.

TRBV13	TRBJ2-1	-	ASSPWTEMEGNEQF
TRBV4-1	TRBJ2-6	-	ASSPGQGPAGANVLT
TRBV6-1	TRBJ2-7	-	ASANYEQY
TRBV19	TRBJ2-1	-	ASSTTVSSYNEQF
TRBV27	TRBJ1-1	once	ASSLTWGSTEAF
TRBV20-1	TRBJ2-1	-	SAVGGEQF
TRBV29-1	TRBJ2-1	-	SVEDVRNPYNEQF
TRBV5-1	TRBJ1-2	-	ASSPGQTYGYT
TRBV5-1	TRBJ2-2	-	ASSLGTRDPGELF
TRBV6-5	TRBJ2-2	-	ASSQFVGELF
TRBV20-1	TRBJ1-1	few	SASFRAEAF
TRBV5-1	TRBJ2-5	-	ASSLGTGGQETQY
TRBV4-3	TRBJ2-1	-	ASSQGGTQF
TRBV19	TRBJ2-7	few	ASSENSYEQY
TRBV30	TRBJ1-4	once	AWSEARGLNEKLF
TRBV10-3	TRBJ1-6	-	AISESTGQGNSPLH
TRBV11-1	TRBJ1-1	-	ASSLVPGVTEAF
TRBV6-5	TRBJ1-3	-	ASSYSALSGNTIY
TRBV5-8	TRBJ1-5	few	ASSLENQPQH
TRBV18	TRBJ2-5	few	ASSRRDRQGETQY
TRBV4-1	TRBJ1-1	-	ASSRNSLMNTEAF
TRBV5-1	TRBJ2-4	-	ASSLASGTQNIQY
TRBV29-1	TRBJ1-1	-	SVGSAGTEAF
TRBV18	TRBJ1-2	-	ASSPPAGRYGYT
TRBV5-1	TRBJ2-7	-	ASSLAGLAGVEQY
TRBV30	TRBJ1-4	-	AWSVQGGREKLF
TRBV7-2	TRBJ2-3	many	ASSSTSGRTDTQY
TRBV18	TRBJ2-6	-	ASSPTLSGANVLT
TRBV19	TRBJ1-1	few	ASSTNRDTTEAF
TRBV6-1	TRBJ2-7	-	ASSVQGAYEQY
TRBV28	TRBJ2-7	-	ASSFLANPYEQY
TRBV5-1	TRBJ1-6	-	ASSLAGTGNSPLH
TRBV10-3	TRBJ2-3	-	AISAAAGPTDTQY